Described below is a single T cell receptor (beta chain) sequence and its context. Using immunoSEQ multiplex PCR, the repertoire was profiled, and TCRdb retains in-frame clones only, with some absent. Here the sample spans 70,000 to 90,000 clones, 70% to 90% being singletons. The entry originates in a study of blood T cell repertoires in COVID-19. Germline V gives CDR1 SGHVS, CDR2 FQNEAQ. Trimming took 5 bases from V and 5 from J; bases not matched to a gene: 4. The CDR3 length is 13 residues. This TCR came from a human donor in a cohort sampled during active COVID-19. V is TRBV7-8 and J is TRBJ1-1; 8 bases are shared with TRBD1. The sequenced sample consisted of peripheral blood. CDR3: CASSGQGRTEAFF. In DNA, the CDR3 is TGTGCCAGCAGCGGACAGGGCAGGACTGAAGCTTTCTTT.